A single sample is the source of the 20 T cell receptor beta chains below, sequenced in a study of CD8+ T cells in alopecia areata. Following RNA extraction, reverse transcription yielded cDNA that acted as the sequencing template. Sequenced by immunoSEQ multiplex PCR; TCRdb stores in-frame clones only, minus some. Altogether 200,000 to 300,000 clones were found in the sample, and no singletons occur. CD4, CD8alpha, NKG2D, NKG2ACE and other markers guided sorting of pooled cutaneous lymph node cells. The source material was CD4+ T cells sorted from a lymph node. The receptor set was obtained from a C3H/HeJ mouse with alopecia areata. For this mouse line, the MHC haplotype is H2-k.

This clone was counted between two and nine times. Gene names are the mouse ones. The CDR3 end lies 4 residues beyond the end of the read and is filled in from the germline J gene. The chain couples TRBV13-1 to TRBJ2-2, with D possibly TRBD1 on 6 matching bases. Per germline, CDR1 NSHNY and CDR2 SYGAGN. The CDR3 contains 16 residues. V shed 1 base and J shed 0 bases, with 10 bases lying between them. The part of the CDR3 DNA that was read is TGTGCCAGCAGTGATTCGGGACAATCAAACACCGGG. Protein sequence: CASSDSGQSNTG. The whole CDR3 region reads CASSDSGQSNTGQLYF.

This clone was detected a few times. Gene labels here are mouse ones. The CDR3 extends 4 residues past the end of the read, so its final part is completed from the germline J gene. This chain links TRBV13-3 with TRBJ2-7; TRBD2 matches at 12 bases. J was trimmed by 0 bases and V by 0 bases; bases with no gene match: 7. The germline V gene has CDR1 NNHDY and CDR2 SYVADS. This CDR3 has 18 residues. The sequenced CDR3 bases are TGTGCCAGCAGTGATGCTGGGGACTGGGGGGTTAGCTCCTAT. Amino acid sequence: CASSDAGDWGVSSY. The whole CDR3 is CASSDAGDWGVSSYEQYF.

A note on this clone: The gene names given are mouse names. The read halts 4 residues ahead of the CDR3 end, with the missing end drawn from the germline J gene. The chain joins TRBV13-3 to TRBJ1-1, with 8 bases identical to TRBD1. This CDR3 region has 14 residues. CDR1 and CDR2 from the germline V gene are NNHDY and SYVADS. The trim removed 2 bases at V and 1 base at J, leaving 1 base unmatched. The CDR3 DNA, read in part, is TGTGCCAGCAGTGACGGACAGGGGAACACA. This encodes CASSDGQGNT. The full CDR3 is CASSDGQGNTEVFF.

Only a few counts were recorded for this clone. Genes and germline come from the mouse. The read is 3 residues too short to cover the CDR3 end, so that end is filled in from the germline J gene. V usage is TRBV13-3 and J usage is TRBJ1-6; D possibly corresponds to TRBD1 (6 bases). TRBJ1-6 is an ORF, with its function uncertain. The CDR3 length is 15 residues. Trimming cost V 1 base and J 4 bases, with 9 bases left between them. Per the germline V gene, CDR1 is NNHDY and CDR2 is SYVADS. The CDR3 sequence is CASSDPDRYNSPLYF. The covered CDR3 bases are TGTGCCAGCAGTGATCCCGACAGGTATAATTCGCCC.

To note about this clone: Gene names are the mouse ones. The read falls 4 residues short of the CDR3 end, and the missing part is taken from the germline J gene. The rearrangement uses TRBV13-1 and TRBJ2-1; D gene ambiguous. CDR1 NSHNY and CDR2 SYGAGN come from the germline V gene. The CDR3 covers 12 residues. V lost 3 bases and J lost 5, with 6 bases in between. The sequenced CDR3 bases are TGTGCCAGCAGTGCCAACAATGCT. Translation: CASSANNA. The whole CDR3 region reads CASSANNAEQFF.

There are a few counts of this clone. Gene names refer to mouse genes. The CDR3 extends 4 residues past the end of the read, so its final part is completed from the germline J gene. The identical CDR3 is also encoded by other nucleotide sequences in the sample. This chain links TRBV17 with TRBJ1-1; tentative D call: TRBD1 (5 bases). The CDR3 runs to 13 residues. Germline V gives CDR1 MNHDT, CDR2 YYDKIL. Trimming took 5 bases from V and 4 from J, leaving 11 bases between them. The CDR3 spells CASSPGRGTEVFF. The CDR3 DNA, read in part, is TGTGCTAGCAGTCCAGGGAGGGGCACA.

This clone came up a few times. The gene names given are mouse names. The sequenced fragment ends 4 residues before the CDR3 boundary, so the rest is inferred from the germline J gene. This sequence joins TRBV19 and TRBJ2-7, with 7 bases lining up with TRBD1. The length of the CDR3 is 13 residues. Germline V gene data show CDR1 as FNHDT and CDR2 as SITEND (reference sequence). The CDR3 sequence is CASSWDRKYEQYF. The sequenced CDR3 bases are TGTGCCAGCAGTTGGGACAGAAAATAT.

This clone has just a few counts. Genes here carry mouse names. The read ends 4 residues early relative to the CDR3; the germline J gene fills the gap. This rearrangement joins TRBV13-1 to TRBJ1-4; 7 nucleotides match TRBD1. CDR1 and CDR2 (germline): NSHNY, SYGAGN. The CDR3 is 13 amino acids. The CDR3 reads CASSVDRAERLFF. Partial CDR3 DNA: TGTGCCAGCAGTGTCGACAGGGCCGAA. Full variable domain (missing parts from reference TRBV13-1 and TRBJ1-4): EAAVTQSPRNKVTVTGGNVTLSCRQTNSHNYMYWYRQDTGHGLRLIHYSYGAGNLRIGDVPDGYKATRTTQEDFFLLLELASPSQTSLYFCASSVDRAERLFFGHGTKLSVL.

Comments on this clone: The listed genes are named as in mouse. The read is 4 residues too short to cover the CDR3 end, so that end is filled in from the germline J gene. The V gene is TRBV13-1, the J gene TRBJ2-4; 9 positions agree with TRBD2. Trimming at V came to 2 bases and at J to 0 bases, leaving 4 bases not matched to a gene. Germline assignment: CDR1 NSHNY and CDR2 SYGAGN. The CDR3 totals 16 residues. The CDR3 is CASSDNWGASQNTLYF. Partial CDR3 DNA: TGTGCCAGCAGTGACAACTGGGGGGCCAGTCAAAAC.

This clone was detected a few times. Here the gene names and germline are mouse. Read sequence stops 4 residues before the CDR3 end, and the germline J gene provides the missing end. V is TRBV19 and J is TRBJ2-7; maybe TRBD2 (5 bases). There are 14 residues in the CDR3. Looked up from germline, CDR1 is FNHDT and CDR2 is SITEND (reference sequence). Partial CDR3 DNA: TGTGCCAGCAGTATTAGCATTGGGGAGTAT. Its translation is CASSISIGEY. In full, the CDR3 is CASSISIGEYEQYF.

This clone has more than one count but fewer than ten. Genes and germline come from the mouse. The read halts 4 residues ahead of the CDR3 end, with the missing end drawn from the germline J gene. This chain links TRBV5 with TRBJ2-3, with 11 positions matching TRBD2. The CDR3 covers 16 residues. Per the germline V gene, CDR1 is LGHNA and CDR2 is YNLKQL (reference sequence). The sequenced part of the CDR3 DNA is TGTGCCAGCAGCCAAGACCGGGACTGGGGGAAAGAA. Protein: CASSQDRDWGKE. The complete CDR3 protein is CASSQDRDWGKETLYF.

As to this clone: The listed genes are named as in mouse. Read data end 4 residues before the CDR3 end; the end is taken from the germline J gene. The rearrangement links TRBV19 to TRBJ2-2; possible D gene TRBD1, 6 bases. The germline CDR1 and CDR2 sequences are FNHDT and SITEND (reference sequence). Trimming removed 1 base at V and 1 base at J, with 11 bases between. The CDR3 has 16 amino acids. CDR3 DNA (partial): TGTGCCAGCAGTATATCCCGACAGGAAAACACCGGG. Translation gives CASSISRQENTG. In full, the CDR3 reads CASSISRQENTGQLYF.

A note on this clone: Mouse names are used for the genes. The read terminates 3 residues before the CDR3 end, so the remaining end is supplied by the germline J gene. The chain carries TRBV13-3 and TRBJ1-6; tentative D call: TRBD1 (5 bases). TRBJ1-6 falls under the ORF class, with uncertain function. Germline V CDR1 and CDR2: NNHDY, SYVADS. This CDR3 is 15 amino acids long. V was trimmed by 2 bases and J by 8 bases, leaving 14 bases between them. The CDR3 region is CASSERPGRDSPLYF. The sequenced CDR3 bases are TGTGCCAGCAGTGAAAGGCCAGGGAGGGATTCGCCC.

A few counts support this clone. Genes and germline are mouse. The CDR3 goes on 4 residues after the read ends, and that part is filled in from the germline J gene. This chain uses TRBV1 with TRBJ2-7; unclear D gene. The CDR3 covers 12 residues. Germline V gene lookup returns CDR1 NSQYPW and CDR2 LRSPGD (reference sequence). CDR3 residues: CTCSANHYEQYF. Incomplete CDR3 DNA: TGCACCTGCAGTGCAAATCATTAT.

With respect to this clone: The listed genes are named as in mouse. The read ends 4 residues shy of where the CDR3 ends; the end is completed using the germline J gene. The V call is TRBV1, the J call TRBJ1-1; TRBD1 aligns across 9 bases. J gave up 4 bases and V 0 bases, and 3 bases lay outside the gene matches. The CDR3 extends over 15 amino acids. CDR1 and CDR2 from the germline V gene are NSQYPW and LRSPGD (reference sequence). The CDR3 bases that were read are TGCACCTGCAGTGCAGATAACAGGGGGCTCACA. It is translated as CTCSADNRGLT. The entire CDR3 protein is CTCSADNRGLTEVFF. The full variable domain, completed using reference TRBV1 and TRBJ1-1, is VTLLEQNPRWRLVPRGQAVNLRCILKNSQYPWMSWYQQDLQKQLQWLFTLRSPGDKEVKSLPGADYLATRVTDTELRLQVANMSQGRTLYCTCSADNRGLTEVFFGKGTRLTVV.

This clone was found a few times. Gene names are the mouse ones. The read comes to an end 4 residues before the CDR3 does, leaving the germline J gene to fill in the end. The chain employs TRBV19 and TRBJ2-7; TRBD1 matches 7 bases. The length of the CDR3 is 13 residues. Germline CDR1 and CDR2: FNHDT and SITEND (reference sequence). Incomplete CDR3 DNA: TGTGCCAGCAGATCCGGGACAGCTTAT. Translating it yields CASRSGTAY. Given in full, the CDR3 is CASRSGTAYEQYF.

About this clone itself: Gene names and germline match the mouse. The CDR3 end lies 4 residues beyond the end of the read and is filled in from the germline J gene. The V gene is TRBV13-1, the J gene TRBJ2-2, with 9 bases identical to TRBD2. The CDR3 has 16 amino acids. The trim removed 0 bases at V and 1 base at J, leaving 1 base unmatched. Germline values: CDR1 NSHNY, CDR2 SYGAGN. The part of the CDR3 DNA that was read is TGTGCCAGCAGTGATGAGGACTGGGGAAACACCGGG. It encodes CASSDEDWGNTG. The full CDR3 protein is CASSDEDWGNTGQLYF.

This clone has a handful of counts. Mouse gene names and germline throughout. Read sequence stops 4 residues before the CDR3 end, and the germline J gene provides the missing end. V gene TRBV19 combines with J gene TRBJ2-7, with 8 bases fitting TRBD1. Germline V lookup: CDR1 FNHDT, CDR2 SITEND (reference sequence). CDR3 length: 13 amino acids. The CDR3 sequence: CASKGTGSYEQYF. The sequenced CDR3 bases are TGTGCCAGCAAGGGGACAGGCAGTTAT. The full variable domain, rest sourced from reference TRBV19 and TRBJ2-7, is GGIITQTPKFLIGQEGQKLTLKCQQNFNHDTMYWYRQDSGKGLRLIYYSITENDLQKGDLSEGYDASREKKSSFSLTVTSAQKNEMAVFLCASKGTGSYEQYFGPGTRLTVL.

In regard to this clone: Mouse names are used for the genes. The DNA read from the CDR3 is TGTGCCTGGAGTCCAACTGGGGGGGATTTGACCGGG. It encodes CAWSPTGGDLTG. In full, the CDR3 reads CAWSPTGGDLTGQLYF. The J gene is TRBJ2-2, the V gene TRBV31; 10 nucleotides match TRBD2. The observed sequence ends 4 residues before the CDR3 terminus, with the missing tail filled in from the germline J gene. Germline CDR1 GKSSPN, CDR2 SITVG. The CDR3 is 16 amino acids. Germline trimming cut 1 base from V and 5 bases from J; bases unmatched to any gene: 7. The variable domain in full, with the rest retrieved from reference TRBV31 and TRBJ2-2, is AQTIHQWPVAEIKAVGSPLSLGCTIKGKSSPNLYWYWQATGGTLQQLFYSITVGQVESVVQLNLSASRPKDDQFILSTEKLLLSHSGFYLCAWSPTGGDLTGQLYFGEGSKLTVL.

This clone was detected a few times. Any gene name here is a mouse gene name. Incomplete CDR3 DNA: TGTGCCAGCAGTCCAGGGCCCGGAGGTGCAGAA. This translates into CASSPGPGGAE. The full CDR3 is CASSPGPGGAETLYF. The chain employs TRBV14 and TRBJ2-3, with D possibly TRBD1 on 5 matching bases. The read ends 4 residues before the CDR3 terminus; that terminus is restored from the germline J gene. This CDR3 has 15 residues. Germline assignment: CDR1 SGHDT and CDR2 FRDEAV. The V gene lost 4 bases and the J gene lost 1 base, with 13 bases spanning the gap.